This T cell receptor beta chain was found in a study of blood T cell repertoires in COVID-19. Using immunoSEQ multiplex PCR, the repertoire was profiled, and TCRdb retains in-frame clones only, with some absent. This sample yields fewer than 200,000 clones, of which just under 85% are seen a single time; under 8.5% belongs to the top ten. This CDR3 is 12 amino acids long. V dropped 3 bases and J dropped 7 bases, with 5 bases sitting between them. CDR1 is SGHDT and CDR2 is YYEEEE in the germline V gene. The table lists this clone with a few counts. The sequence came from a man between 35 and 55 years old who had recovered from COVID-19. The specimen was peripheral blood. The rearrangement uses TRBV5-6 and TRBJ1-6; D possibly corresponds to TRBD1 (5 bases). This CDR3 is CASSYRNSPLHF. The CDR3 DNA is TGTGCCAGCAGCTACAGGAATTCACCCCTCCACTTT.